These 5 T cell receptor beta chains were all obtained from the same sample, sequenced in a study of patients and donors after allogeneic stem cell transplantation. TCRdb itself ran the RT-PCR reads through MiXCR, one entry per CDR3 protein. The sample lists approximately 410,000 distinct CDR3 sequences, approximately 16% occurring once. Sequencing was carried out using blood, either unsorted or a sorted T cell fraction (not recorded which). These receptors were taken from a human donor who was either an allogeneic HSCT recipient or a stem cell or donor lymphocyte infusion donor (not recorded which). It is not recorded whose cells these are; they may come from a transplant donor.

This sequence joins TRBV20-1 and TRBJ1-2, with D possibly TRBD1 on 6 matching bases. The germline V gene encodes CDR1 DFQATT and CDR2 SNEGSKA (reference sequence). Trimming left V 0 bases short and J 3 bases short, with 14 bases between. The CDR3 contains 15 residues. The CDR3 bases are TGCAGTGCTAGAGAGGAGTCAGGGGCCTACTATGGCTACACCTTC. Protein product: CSAREESGAYYGYTF.

Only a few counts were recorded for this clonotype. This chain joins TRBV9 and TRBJ2-7; D is perhaps TRBD1 (5 bases). The CDR3 contains 13 residues. V shed 3 bases and J shed 4 bases, with 11 bases lying between them. Germline lookup yields CDR1 SGDLS and CDR2 YYNGEE. The CDR3 coding sequence is TGTGCCAGCAGCGCAAGTCCAGGGTACGAGCAGTACTTC. It codes for CASSASPGYEQYF.

This clonotype was counted many times. The gene calls are TRBV24-1 and TRBJ2-3; 7 bases are a match to TRBD2. Trimming took 1 base from V and 1 from J; bases not matched to a gene: 7. This CDR3 has 17 residues. Germline V gives CDR1 KGHDR, CDR2 SFDVKD. CDR3 protein: CATSDLASGLRTDTQYF. CDR3 DNA: TGTGCCACCAGTGATTTAGCTAGCGGACTTCGCACAGATACGCAGTATTTT.

The sample holds a few counts of this clonotype. CDR3 in amino acids: CASSLEGRSGDTEAFF. The CDR3 DNA follows: TGTGCCAGCAGTTTAGAAGGGCGGTCTGGGGACACTGAAGCTTTCTTT. V usage is TRBV12-3 or TRBV12-4 and J usage is TRBJ1-1, with D uncertain. Deletions cut 1 base from V and 3 bases from J, with 15 bases between. The CDR3 sequence is 16 residues long.

Many counts were recorded for this clonotype. This chain connects TRBV20-1 to TRBJ1-6; D is unclear. Germline CDR1 and CDR2: DFQATT and SNEGSKA (reference sequence). The CDR3 is 15 amino acids. The V gene lost 3 bases and the J gene lost 0 bases, with 9 bases spanning the gap. The CDR3 is CSARPPSSYNSPLHF. The DNA of the CDR3 is TGCAGTGCTAGGCCCCCGAGCTCCTATAATTCACCCCTCCACTTT.